A single T cell receptor beta chain is shown here with its context. The method was immunoSEQ multiplex PCR; TCRdb's version includes in-frame clones alone and lacks a portion of them. The top ten hold around 0.3% of the sample, which has just under 95,000 clones, around nine tenths seen once. The CDR3 consists of 14 residues. The V gene's germline CDR1 is LNHDA and CDR2 SQIVND (reference sequence). Trimming pared 7 bases from V and 2 bases from J, leaving 14 bases between. The sample is drawn from a study of OX40 agonist ivuxolimab in advanced cancers. This TCR derives from an adult with an advanced solid tumor such as melanoma, head and neck, liver or kidney cancer. The sequencing used CD4+ or CD8+ T cells sorted from blood, collected in a trial of the OX40 agonist ivuxolimab. This sequence joins TRBV19 and TRBJ1-1; maybe TRBD1 (6 bases). CDR3 amino acids: CASIQDSRNTEAFF. Written as DNA, the CDR3 is TGTGCCAGTATCCAGGACAGTAGAAACACTGAAGCTTTCTTT. Complete variable domain (other parts from reference TRBV19 and TRBJ1-1): DGGITQSPKYLFRKEGQNVTLSCEQNLNHDAMYWYRQDPGQGLRLIYYSQIVNDFQKGDIAEGYSVSREKKESFPLTVTSAQKNPTAFYLCASIQDSRNTEAFFGQGTRLTVV.